A selection of T cell receptor beta chains follows, all from one sample in a study of cytomegalovirus exposure and HLA in healthy donors. The assay was immunoSEQ multiplex PCR, and TCRdb's table has in-frame clones only and misses some. The sample lists some 130,000 clones, 80% occurring once. Sequencing was carried out using PBMCs. All receptors derive from a man aged 30 to 45 in good health and CMV-seronegative. CDR3s include the opening cysteine and the closing phenylalanine or tryptophan. The D gene is left open where the match is weak. The size of a clone is reported for some rows only, either as once, few or many, or as a class for expanded clones.

TRBD1 | TRBJ1-1 | . | TRBV5-1 | TGCGCCAGCCGATTTGTGTCAGGGGGAATTCCTGAAGCTTTCTTT | CASRFVSGGIPEAFF
TRBD2 | TRBJ2-7 | . | TRBV7-6 | TGTGCCAGCAGCTTCCGGGAGGGCCGGGAGCAGTACTTC | CASSFREGREQYF
. | TRBJ2-3 | . | TRBV15 | TGTGCCACCAGCGGGCGGGCAGATACGCAGTATTTT | CATSGRADTQYF
. | TRBJ2-7 | . | TRBV14 | TGTGCCAGCAGCCGAGAGACACCATACTACGAGCAGTACTTC | CASSRETPYYEQYF
TRBD2 | TRBJ2-5 | . | TRBV13 | TGTGCCAGCAGCCTGACTAGCGGGAGGGTAGAGACCCAGTACTTC | CASSLTSGRVETQYF
TRBD2 | TRBJ2-5 | . | TRBV28 | TGTGCCAGCAGTTTAGGGCTAGCGGGAAACCAAGAGACCCAGTACTTC | CASSLGLAGNQETQYF
. | TRBJ1-1 | . | TRBV6-1 | TGTGCCAGCAGTTCGCGGCTGAACACTGAAGCTTTCTTT | CASSSRLNTEAFF
. | TRBJ2-1 | once | TRBV7-2 | TGTGCCAGCAGCTTAGTCAGCGCCTACAATGAGCAGTTCTTC | CASSLVSAYNEQFF
TRBD2 | TRBJ2-7 | . | TRBV15 | TGTGCCACCAGCAGGAGCGGGAGGGAATCCGAGCAGTACTTC | CATSRSGRESEQYF
TRBD1 | TRBJ1-4 | . | TRBV4-1 | TGCGCCAGCAGCCAAGAGGGGACAGGGGGGAATGAAAAACTGTTTTTT | CASSQEGTGGNEKLFF
TRBD2 | TRBJ2-5 | . | TRBV18 | TGTGCCAGCTCAGGGACTAGCGGAGCCCAAGAGACCCAGTACTTC | CASSGTSGAQETQYF
. | TRBJ2-1 | . | TRBV28 | TGTGCCAGCAGTTTATGGGGTCTACTAGGCCATGAGCAGTTCTTC | CASSLWGLLGHEQFF
. | TRBJ2-2 | . | TRBV29-1 | TGCAGCGGGGGGGTCCGGTGGACCGGGGAGCTGTTTTTT | CSGGVRWTGELFF
. | TRBJ1-1 | . | TRBV2 | TGTGCCAGCAGTGTTCTGCGGGACACTGAAGCTTTCTTT | CASSVLRDTEAFF
TRBD1 | TRBJ2-5 | . | TRBV5-1 | TGCGCCAGCAGCTTGGCCCCAGGACAGGGAGGAGAGACCCAGTACTTC | CASSLAPGQGGETQYF
TRBD1 | TRBJ1-1 | . | TRBV7-6 | TGTGCCAGCAGCAAGGACAGGGCCACTGAAGCTTTCTTT | CASSKDRATEAFF
. | TRBJ1-2 | once | TRBV19 | TGTGCCAGCAATCCGACTCCTAACTATGGCTACACCTTC | CASNPTPNYGYTF
TRBD2 | TRBJ2-3 | . | TRBV9 | TGTGCCAGCAGCCGGGGGGTCACAGATACGCAGTATTTT | CASSRGVTDTQYF
. | TRBJ2-7 | . | TRBV2 | TGTGCCAGCAGTAGTAGGGGGGGCGCGAGCCACGAGCAGTACTTC | CASSSRGGASHEQYF
. | TRBJ1-2 | . | TRBV11-2 | TGTGCCAGCAGCTTATTTTCGGCTAACTATGGCTACACCTTC | CASSLFSANYGYTF
TRBD1 | TRBJ2-1 | . | TRBV5-1 | TGCGCCAGCAGTCCGGTAGGGGGCGTCTACAATGAGCAGTTCTTC | CASSPVGGVYNEQFF
TRBD2 | TRBJ2-5 | . | TRBV18 | TGTGCCAGCTCACGGAACCCCACTAGCGGGAGTTTAGAGACCCAGTACTTC | CASSRNPTSGSLETQYF
TRBD1 | TRBJ1-1 | few | TRBV6-5 | TGTGCCAGCAGCACACAGGGGGCTCCTAACACTGAAGCTTTCTTT | CASSTQGAPNTEAFF
. | TRBJ1-2 | . | TRBV28 | TGTGCCAGCAGTTTCGGTCGGTATGGCTACACCTTC | CASSFGRYGYTF
. | TRBJ2-7 | . | TRBV28 | TGTGCCAGCACCCTTGGTGGGAGGCACTCCTACGAGCAGTACTTC | CASTLGGRHSYEQYF
. | TRBJ1-1 | . | TRBV5-5 | TGTGCCAGCAGCTTGGGGGCGACCACTGAAGCTTTCTTT | CASSLGATTEAFF
TRBD2 | TRBJ2-1 | . | TRBV11-2 | TGTGCCAGCAGCCTTGGACTAGCGGGTTTTGACTATGAGCAGTTCTTC | CASSLGLAGFDYEQFF
TRBD1 | TRBJ1-2 | . | TRBV28 | TGTGCCAGCAGTTTACTCCCCCGACAGGGATCCAGGGGCTACACCTTC | CASSLLPRQGSRGYTF
TRBD2 | TRBJ2-1 | . | TRBV10-3 | TGTGCCATCAGTGACGTTAGCGGGAGGGGAGATGAGCAGTTCTTC | CAISDVSGRGDEQFF
. | TRBJ2-7 | . | TRBV7-9 | TGTGCCAGCAGCCTCCGTCTAAGGGGGGACAGCCCCTACGAGCAGTACTTC | CASSLRLRGDSPYEQYF
. | TRBJ1-1 | . | TRBV27 | TGTGCCAGCAGTTTTTGGGGGCGCTTATCCACTGAAGCTTTCTTT | CASSFWGRLSTEAFF
TRBD2 | TRBJ2-7 | few | TRBV10-2 | TGCGCCAGCAGGGCGACTAGCGGGAGTTACGAGCAGTACTTC | CASRATSGSYEQYF
. | TRBJ1-4 | . | TRBV30 | TGTGCCTGGAGTCTCGGGGGAAATGAAAAACTGTTTTTT | CAWSLGGNEKLFF
TRBD2 | TRBJ2-1 | . | TRBV14 | TGTGCCAGCAGCCAAGCGACTAGCGGGAGGTGGGAGCAGTTCTTC | CASSQATSGRWEQFF
. | TRBJ1-2 | . | TRBV15 | TGTGCCACCAGCAGAGATAGGGGCCTTCCTACTAACTATGGCTACACCTTC | CATSRDRGLPTNYGYTF
. | TRBJ2-7 | . | TRBV19 | TGTGCCAGTAGTATCGAACTTTCTGCCCACGAGCAGTACTTC | CASSIELSAHEQYF
TRBD2 | TRBJ2-7 | . | TRBV30 | TGTGCCGGAAGACTAGCGGGAGTTATTGAGCAGTACTTC | CAGRLAGVIEQYF
TRBD2 | TRBJ2-5 | . | TRBV7-9 | TGTGCCAGCAGCTTAAGGGGACTAGCGGGAGGCCAAGAGACCCAGTACTTC | CASSLRGLAGGQETQYF
. | TRBJ2-3 | . | TRBV18 | TGTGCCAGCTCACCACCGACCAGGGATACGCAGTATTTT | CASSPPTRDTQYF
TRBD1 | TRBJ1-1 | . | TRBV16 | TGTGCCAGCAGCCTATCCGGGACAGGATGGTCTGAAGCTTTCTTT | CASSLSGTGWSEAFF
. | TRBJ1-1 | . | TRBV18 | TGTGCCAGCTCGCCGGGAGGGGCCAGGGAAGCTTTCTTT | CASSPGGAREAFF